The 5 T cell receptor beta chains below all came from one sample that was sequenced in a study of OX40 agonist ivuxolimab in advanced cancers. Produced via immunoSEQ multiplex PCR; TCRdb's table is partial and in-frame only. The profile covers more than 85,000 clones, with roughly 90% appearing a single time and 0.25% to 0.3% taken by the ten largest. Material: CD4+ or CD8+ T cells sorted from blood, obtained in a trial of the OX40 agonist ivuxolimab. Every receptor here comes from an adult with an advanced solid tumor such as melanoma, head and neck, liver or kidney cancer.

As concerns this clone: Compared with germline, one end of the junction differs, possibly owing to a read error. The rearrangement uses TRBV7-2 and TRBJ2-7; D might be TRBD1 (6 bases). This CDR3 is built from 11 residues. Per germline, CDR1 SGHTA and CDR2 FQGNSA. The CDR3 DNA reads TGTGCCAGCAGCTTGCTAGGACAGACGCACTTC. Protein sequence: CASSLLGQTHF. Complete variable domain (other parts from reference TRBV7-2 and TRBJ2-7): GAGVSQSPSNKVTEKGKDVELRCDPISGHTALYWYRQSLGQGLEFLIYFQGNSAPDKSGLPSDRFSAERTGGSVSTLTIQRTQQEDSAVYLCASSLLGQTHFGPGTRLTVT.

The J gene is TRBJ2-5, the V gene TRBV5-5; the D gene is possibly TRBD2 (7 bases). Deletions cut 5 bases from V and 2 bases from J, with 13 bases between. Germline V gives CDR1 SGHKS, CDR2 YYEKEE (reference sequence). This CDR3 has 14 amino acids. CDR3 amino acids: CASSWGGGQETQYF. The CDR3 coding sequence is TGTGCCAGCAGTTGGGGAGGGGGACAAGAGACCCAGTACTTC. The full variable domain, its missing parts supplied by reference TRBV5-5 and TRBJ2-5, is DAGVTQSPTHLIKTRGQQVTLRCSPISGHKSVSWYQQVLGQGPQFIFQYYEKEERGRGNFPDRFSARQFPNYSSELNVNALLLGDSALYLCASSWGGGQETQYFGPGTRLLVL.

The rearrangement joins TRBV19 to TRBJ1-3, with 9 bases fitting TRBD1. The CDR3 runs 18 residues. J lost 2 bases, V lost 7 bases, and 15 bases had no gene match. Per germline, CDR1 LNHDA and CDR2 SQIVND (reference sequence). CDR3 amino acids: CASTPRGDRVLAGNTIYF. The CDR3 nucleotides read TGTGCCAGTACTCCGAGGGGGGACAGGGTGCTGGCTGGAAACACCATATATTTT.

With regard to this clone: Germline and junction disagree at one end, which may indicate a read error. The rearrangement links TRBV7-2 to TRBJ2-7, with TRBD1 matching 7 bases. Per germline, CDR1 SGHTA and CDR2 FQGNSA. The CDR3 runs 12 residues. CDR3 region: CASSQGQPPTFF. The CDR3 DNA is TGTGCCAGCAGCCAGGGACAGCCACCGACTTTTTTC. The entire variable domain, with the rest obtained from reference TRBV7-2 and TRBJ2-7, is as follows: GAGVSQSPSNKVTEKGKDVELRCDPISGHTALYWYRQSLGQGLEFLIYFQGNSAPDKSGLPSDRFSAERTGGSVSTLTIQRTQQEDSAVYLCASSQGQPPTFFGPGTRLTVT.

The CDR3 here is CASSGGQSPRGETQYF. As DNA, the CDR3 is TGTGCCAGCAGCGGGGGGCAGAGCCCCAGAGGAGAGACCCAGTACTTC. The chain carries TRBV7-6 and TRBJ2-5, with D tentatively TRBD1 or TRBD2 (6 bases each). Per germline, CDR1 SGHVS and CDR2 FNYEAQ. Trimming cost V 5 bases and J 4 bases, with 20 bases left between them. The CDR3 has 16 residues.